These 18 T cell receptor beta chains were sequenced from one sample in a study of blood T cell repertoires in COVID-19. Sequenced by immunoSEQ multiplex PCR; TCRdb stores in-frame clones only, minus some. Of about 100,000 clones listed, roughly 87% were seen once; the top ten hold under 2.5%. Sequenced sample: peripheral blood. Source of these receptors: a man aged 50-59 years with active COVID-19.

CDR3 coding DNA: TGTGCCAGCAGTTCACGGCGGGGCTCCTACGAGCAGTACTTC. The encoded protein is CASSSRRGSYEQYF. The J gene is TRBJ2-7, the V gene TRBV6-2 or TRBV6-3; D may be TRBD2 (6 bases). Germline CDR1 reads MNHEY; CDR2 reads SVGEGT. The CDR3 covers 14 residues. V lost 4 bases, J lost 0 bases, and 10 bases lay in between.

The CDR3 DNA sequence: TGCGCCAGCAGCCAAGATCCAGGACTTGGCTACACCTTC. It yields the protein CASSQDPGLGYTF. V usage is TRBV4-1 and J usage is TRBJ1-2; D gene uncertain. Trimming shortened V by 0 bases and J by 7 bases, and 9 bases separated the two germline ends. In germline, CDR1 is MGHRA, CDR2 YSYEKL. The CDR3 is 13 amino acids.

V usage is TRBV27 and J usage is TRBJ2-7; the D is unclear. Trimming removed 8 bases at V and 0 bases at J, with 14 bases between. Germline CDR1 and CDR2: MNHEY and SMNVEV (reference sequence). CDR3 length: 14 amino acids. The chain's CDR3 is CASAPGRYSYEQYF. The CDR3 nucleotides read TGTGCCAGCGCTCCGGGTAGATACTCCTACGAGCAGTACTTC.

V and J are TRBV6-5 and TRBJ2-7, with D perhaps TRBD1 (6 bases). CDR1 is MNHEY, CDR2 SVGAGI, per germline. CDR3 length: 15 amino acids. V lost 5 bases and J lost 1, with 15 bases in between. The CDR3 region is CASSLTGIESYEQYF. CDR3 in DNA: TGTGCCAGCAGTCTTACAGGGATCGAATCCTACGAGCAGTACTTC.

Only one count was recorded for this clone. The chain recombines TRBV7-8 with TRBJ2-3; no clear D. The CDR3 runs to 11 residues. Germline lookup yields CDR1 SGHVS and CDR2 FQNEAQ. Trimming left V 5 bases short and J 11 bases short, with 11 bases between. This CDR3 is CASSPYYGQYF. The CDR3 region has the DNA TGTGCCAGCAGCCCCTATTACGGGCAGTATTTT.

The CDR3 coding sequence is TGCGCCAGCAGCCAAACGAAAGGAGGGGGCGGTGGCTACACCTTC. It codes for CASSQTKGGGGGYTF. The chain links TRBV4-1 to TRBJ1-2, with 7 bases fitting TRBD1. The ends lost 2 bases at V and 7 bases at J; junction bases unmatched: 10. The CDR3 consists of 15 residues. Germline loops: CDR1 MGHRA, CDR2 YSYEKL.

As concerns this clone: The identical CDR3 is also encoded by other nucleotide sequences in the sample. The chain joins TRBV11-2 to TRBJ2-7; D gene unclear. This CDR3 has 12 residues. Germline V gives CDR1 SGHAT, CDR2 FQNNGV. With 3 bases removed from V and 3 bases from J, the gap between germline ends came to 6 bases. The CDR3 here is CASSFNSYEQYF. In DNA form, the CDR3 reads TGTGCCAGCAGCTTCAACAGCTACGAGCAGTACTTC.

The chain is built from TRBV5-6 and TRBJ2-4; the match to TRBD2 covers 7 bases. Trimming at V came to 2 bases and at J to 0 bases, leaving 5 bases not matched to a gene. This CDR3 is built from 16 residues. Looked up from germline, CDR1 is SGHDT and CDR2 is YYEEEE. CDR3 protein: CASSFRLALAKNIQYF. CDR3 nucleotide sequence: TGTGCCAGCAGCTTTCGACTAGCACTAGCCAAAAACATTCAGTACTTC.

The chain links TRBV18 to TRBJ1-2; maybe TRBD1 (6 bases). The CDR3 covers 14 residues. Trimming shortened V by 4 bases and J by 4 bases, and 13 bases separated the two germline ends. Germline loops: CDR1 KGHSH, CDR2 LQKENI. The CDR3 sequence is CASSLRTVIYGYTF. The CDR3 coding sequence is TGTGCCAGCTCACTCCGGACAGTGATCTATGGCTACACCTTC.

The rearrangement links TRBV11-2 to TRBJ2-3; 8 nucleotides match TRBD2. Germline CDR1 is SGHAT and CDR2 is FQNNGV. Trimming removed 1 base from V and 2 bases from J; junction bases left unmatched: 5. The CDR3 consists of 16 residues. The chain's CDR3 is CASSLVAGGNTDTQYF. The CDR3 bases are TGTGCCAGCAGCTTAGTGGCGGGGGGCAACACAGATACGCAGTATTTT.

The chain joins TRBV19 to TRBJ1-5, with D perhaps matching TRBD1 (6 bases). The germline gives CDR1 LNHDA, CDR2 SQIVND (reference sequence). This CDR3 is built from 14 residues. Trimming removed 0 bases from V and 7 bases from J, with 10 bases in between. CDR3 sequence: CASSIEAGEQPQHF. The CDR3 DNA reads TGTGCCAGTAGTATAGAGGCAGGGGAGCAGCCCCAGCATTTT.

The chain employs TRBV11-3 and TRBJ2-3; 13 bases line up with TRBD2. Germline values: CDR1 SGHNT, CDR2 YENEEA. Germline trimming cut 3 bases from V and 6 bases from J; bases unmatched to any gene: 6. The CDR3 covers 16 residues. The CDR3 here is CASSLGTSGAGDTQYF. CDR3 nucleotide sequence: TGTGCCAGCAGCTTGGGGACTAGCGGGGCCGGGGATACGCAGTATTTT. Variable domain in full (rest from reference TRBV11-3 and TRBJ2-3): EAGVVQSPRYKIIEKKQPVAFWCNPISGHNTLYWYLQNLGQGPELLIRYENEEAVDDSQLPKDRFSAERLKGVDSTLKIQPAELGDSAVYLCASSLGTSGAGDTQYFGPGTRLTVL.

The rearrangement joins TRBV27 to TRBJ2-2; D may be TRBD2 (7 bases). Trimming took 2 bases from V and 5 from J, leaving 15 bases between them. The CDR3 is 16 amino acids. Germline V CDR1 and CDR2: MNHEY, SMNVEV (reference sequence). The CDR3 reads CASSLGGALFTGELFF. CDR3 DNA sequence: TGTGCCAGCAGTTTAGGGGGGGCACTGTTTACCGGGGAGCTGTTTTTT.

This clone was recorded a few times. The chain carries TRBV7-9 and TRBJ1-2, with unresolved D. V was trimmed by 11 bases and J by 5 bases, leaving 18 bases between them. The germline V gene encodes CDR1 SEHNR and CDR2 FQNEAQ (reference sequence). CDR3 length equals 13 residues. Written as DNA, the CDR3 is TGTGCCGGAGGTCTGGGGATGGGGTATGGCTACACCTTC. Residues: CAGGLGMGYGYTF.

V usage is TRBV6-4 and J usage is TRBJ2-1; the match to TRBD2 covers 10 bases. Germline V gene data show CDR1 as MRHNA and CDR2 as SNTAGT. Losses at the gene ends were 7 bases for V and 0 bases for J; bases not matched to a gene: 6. This CDR3 spans 16 amino acids. The CDR3 loop is CASMVGLANSYNEQFF. The CDR3, as DNA: TGTGCCAGCATGGTGGGACTAGCGAACTCCTACAATGAGCAGTTCTTC.

This chain connects TRBV3-1 (or the pseudogene TRBV3-2) to TRBJ2-7; TRBD2 might be the D (6 bases). The CDR3 consists of 14 residues. The germline V and J ends were trimmed by 3 bases and 1 base, with 10 bases remaining between them. CDR1 is LGHDT and CDR2 is YNNKEL in the germline V gene (reference sequence). CDR3 residues: CASSQFGTSYEQYF. CDR3 nucleotides: TGTGCCAGCAGCCAGTTCGGGACTTCCTACGAGCAGTACTTC.

This clone has only a few counts. The V gene is TRBV19, the J gene TRBJ2-1; D uncertain. The V gene's germline CDR1 is LNHDA and CDR2 SQIVND (reference sequence). This CDR3 is 14 amino acids long. With 4 bases removed from V and 8 bases from J, the gap between germline ends came to 15 bases. The CDR3 reads CASSTSIVRHEQFF. In DNA, the CDR3 is TGTGCCAGTAGTACCTCAATAGTCAGGCATGAGCAGTTCTTC.

V usage is TRBV5-6 and J usage is TRBJ2-7, with TRBD2 matching over 12 bases. Germline V gene lookup returns CDR1 SGHDT and CDR2 YYEEEE. V lost 1 base to trimming and J lost 2 bases; unmatched junction nucleotides: 10. The CDR3 is made up of 18 amino acids. The CDR3 bases are TGTGCCAGCAGCTTGAGGGCTAGCGGGGGGGCGAGAGCCTACGAGCAGTACTTC. It encodes CASSLRASGGARAYEQYF. Full variable domain (missing parts from reference TRBV5-6 and TRBJ2-7): DAGVTQSPTHLIKTRGQQVTLRCSPKSGHDTVSWYQQALGQGPQFIFQYYEEEERQRGNFPDRFSGHQFPNYSSELNVNALLLGDSALYLCASSLRASGGARAYEQYFGPGTRLTVT.